What follows describes a single T cell receptor beta chain. This receptor's antigen is unknown. Base-call qualities are not available, and no considerably larger clone is one nucleotide away. Participants in the prospective study were enrolled through a virtual design, were aged roughly 18 to 100 years, and lived in 24 United States geographic areas. In the prospective study, participants were assigned to cohorts based on the clinical history participants reported in a screening survey and a study questionnaire. Recovered participants in ImmuneRACE Cohort 3 were defined by two consecutive negative NP/OP PCR tests, clearance by a healthcare professional, or resolution of symptoms. Each participant in the prospective study had whole blood, serum and a nasopharyngeal or oropharyngeal swab collected by mobile phlebotomists. Additional blood draws and questionnaires over an approximately 2-month period could optionally be provided by prospective study participants. Before DNA extraction, prospective study blood samples were shipped either frozen or at room temperature.

The immunoSEQ Assay, a bias-controlled multiplex PCR, was used to amplify TCRbeta CDR3 regions from genomic DNA. Per the authors' processing: Nucleated cell counts per sample were estimated from amplification of reference gene primers within the assay. To quantify the absolute abundance of each unique TCRbeta CDR3 rearrangement, sequence reads were collapsed and filtered. For each sample, productive Simpson clonality was calculated as the square root of Simpson's diversity index across productive rearrangements. Entries here come from immuneACCESS through TCRdb and include only in-frame sequences with V and J called. Some clones fail to appear in such tables; in the studies checked, an unresolved V gene covers under half of the shortfall, and the cause of the remainder is unknown. The V and J calls and clone size were taken over from that table, and D and trimming were inferred from the DNA. The sample table lists about 280,000 clones, approximately 81% of them with a count of one. Clones ranked in the top ten supply around 2.5% of the sample.

V drops 3 bases and J drops 0 bases, leaving 9 bases in between. Sequences MRHNA (CDR1) and SNTAGT (CDR2) are obtained from the germline V gene. Taken from cysteine to phenylalanine, the CDR3 has 14 residues. The kept DNA is CDR3 alone, 42 bases in frame from the first base. The source of the sample is a study of blood T cell repertoires in COVID-19 (dated by TCRdb to 2018 to 2021). A note on the overall study: Samples from collaborators originated in the United States, Italy and Spain and spanned both the acute and convalescent phases of COVID-19. Deeply sampled blood TCRbeta repertoires from subjects exposed to, actively infected with, or recovered from COVID-19 were included in the dataset. Where HLA class I and class II types were available, the types were taken from metadata supplied by the sample provider, not from assay-based typing. The samples were drawn from the first 160 participants of the ongoing ImmuneRACE study and from 1,254 subjects provided by 6 global collaborators. Nearly every sample came with metadata listing a de-identified subject ID, COVID-19 status, age in years and sex. A freely available public database, intended as a resource for researchers studying the immune response to SARS-CoV-2, is where the repertoires were released. The prospective study material was composed of cDNA or gDNA derived from T cells, B-cell-depleted T cells, or PBMCs.

General findings and caveats noted by the study authors: Clinical and demographic metadata were provided uncurated, with the amount varying by source and participant.

The sample was PBMCs or T cells enriched from blood (not recorded which). The chain is assembled from TRBV6-4 and TRBJ2-7; TRBD2 is a possible D gene, resting on 5 matching bases. This receptor was obtained from a woman in her fifties or sixties who had recovered from COVID-19. This receptor carries the CDR3 CASSEFRDSYEQYF. The DNA is TGTGCCAGCAGTGAGTTCCGGGACTCCTACGAGCAGTACTTC.